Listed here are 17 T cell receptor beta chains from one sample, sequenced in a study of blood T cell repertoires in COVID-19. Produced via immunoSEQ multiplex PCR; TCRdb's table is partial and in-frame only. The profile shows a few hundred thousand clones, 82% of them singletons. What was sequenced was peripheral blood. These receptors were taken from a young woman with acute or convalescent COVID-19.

In nucleotides, the CDR3 is TGTGCCAGCAGCCCGGGGGGGCAGCCATCTGGAAACACCATATATTTT. Its protein product is CASSPGGQPSGNTIYF. The chain links TRBV5-4 to TRBJ1-3; possibly TRBD1 for D (6 bases). Deletions cut 4 bases from V and 1 base from J, with 15 bases between. The CDR3 is made up of 16 amino acids. Looked up from germline, CDR1 is SGHNT and CDR2 is YYREEE (reference sequence).

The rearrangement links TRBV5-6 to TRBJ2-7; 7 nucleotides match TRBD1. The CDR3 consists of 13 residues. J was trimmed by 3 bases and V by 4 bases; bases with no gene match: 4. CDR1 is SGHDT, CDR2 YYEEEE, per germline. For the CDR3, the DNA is TGTGCCAGCAGCCCGGGACAGTTCTACGAGCAGTACTTC. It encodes CASSPGQFYEQYF.

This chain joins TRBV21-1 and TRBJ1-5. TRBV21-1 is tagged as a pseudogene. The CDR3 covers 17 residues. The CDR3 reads CARLTGGSFNRNQPQHF. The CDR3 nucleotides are TGTGCCAGGCTGACGGGGGGTTCCTTTAACCGCAATCAGCCCCAGCATTTT.

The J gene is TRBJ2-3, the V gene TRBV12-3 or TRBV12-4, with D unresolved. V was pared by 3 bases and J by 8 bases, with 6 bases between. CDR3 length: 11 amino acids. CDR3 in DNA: TGTGCCAGCAGTTTTCGAGGTACGCAGTATTTT. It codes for CASSFRGTQYF.

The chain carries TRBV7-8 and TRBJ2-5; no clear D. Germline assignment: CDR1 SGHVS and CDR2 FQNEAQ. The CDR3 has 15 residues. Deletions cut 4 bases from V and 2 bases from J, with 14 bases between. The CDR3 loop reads CASSWNDKYQETQYF. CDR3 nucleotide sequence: TGTGCCAGCAGCTGGAATGACAAGTATCAAGAGACCCAGTACTTC.

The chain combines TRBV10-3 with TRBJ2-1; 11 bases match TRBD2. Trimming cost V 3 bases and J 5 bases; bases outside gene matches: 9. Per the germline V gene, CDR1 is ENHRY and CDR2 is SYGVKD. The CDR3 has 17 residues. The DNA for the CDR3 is TGTGCCATCAGTGAACCCGCCGGGACTAGCGGAAACAATGAGCAGTTCTTC. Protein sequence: CAISEPAGTSGNNEQFF.

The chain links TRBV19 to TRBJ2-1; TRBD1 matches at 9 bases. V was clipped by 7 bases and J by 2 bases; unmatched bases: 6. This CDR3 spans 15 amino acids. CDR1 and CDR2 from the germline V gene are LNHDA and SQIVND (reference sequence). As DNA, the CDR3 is TGTGCCAGTATCCCGGACAGGGGAACCTACAATGAGCAGTTCTTC. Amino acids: CASIPDRGTYNEQFF. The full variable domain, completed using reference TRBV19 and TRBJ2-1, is DGGITQSPKYLFRKEGQNVTLSCEQNLNHDAMYWYRQDPGQGLRLIYYSQIVNDFQKGDIAEGYSVSREKKESFPLTVTSAQKNPTAFYLCASIPDRGTYNEQFFGPGTRLTVL.

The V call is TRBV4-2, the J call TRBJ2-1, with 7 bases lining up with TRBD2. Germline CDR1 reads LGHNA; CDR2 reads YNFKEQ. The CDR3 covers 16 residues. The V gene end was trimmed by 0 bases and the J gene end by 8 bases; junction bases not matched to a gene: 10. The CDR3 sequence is CASSQDLGGGPDEQFF. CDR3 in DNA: TGTGCCAGCAGCCAAGATCTGGGGGGAGGGCCTGATGAGCAGTTCTTC.

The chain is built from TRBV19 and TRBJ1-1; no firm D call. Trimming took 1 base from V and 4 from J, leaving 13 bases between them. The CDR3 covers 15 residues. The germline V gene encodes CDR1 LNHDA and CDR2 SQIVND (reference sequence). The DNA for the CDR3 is TGTGCCAGTAGTATAGTTCGGGGTCGTGTCACTGAAGCTTTCTTT. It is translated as CASSIVRGRVTEAFF.

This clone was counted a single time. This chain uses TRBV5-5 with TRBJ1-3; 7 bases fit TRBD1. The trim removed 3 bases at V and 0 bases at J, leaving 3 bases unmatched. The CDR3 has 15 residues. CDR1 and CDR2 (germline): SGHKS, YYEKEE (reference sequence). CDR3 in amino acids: CASSWDSYSGNTIYF. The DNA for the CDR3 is TGTGCCAGCAGCTGGGACAGCTACTCTGGAAACACCATATATTTT.

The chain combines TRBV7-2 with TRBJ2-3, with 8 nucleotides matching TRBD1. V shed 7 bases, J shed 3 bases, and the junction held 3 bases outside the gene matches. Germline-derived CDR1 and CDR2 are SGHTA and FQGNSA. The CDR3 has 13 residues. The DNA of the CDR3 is TGTGCCAGCACGGACAGGGTAACAGATACGCAGTATTTT. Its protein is CASTDRVTDTQYF.

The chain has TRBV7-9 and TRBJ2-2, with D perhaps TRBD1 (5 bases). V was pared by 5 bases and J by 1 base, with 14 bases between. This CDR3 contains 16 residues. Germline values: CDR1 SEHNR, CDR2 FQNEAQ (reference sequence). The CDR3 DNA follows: TGTGCCAGCAGCACACGTCCAGGGAAGAACACCGGGGAGCTGTTTTTT. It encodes CASSTRPGKNTGELFF.

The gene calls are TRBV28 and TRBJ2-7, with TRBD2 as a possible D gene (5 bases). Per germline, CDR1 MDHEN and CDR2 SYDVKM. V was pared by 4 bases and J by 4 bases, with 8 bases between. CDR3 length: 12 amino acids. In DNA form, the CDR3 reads TGTGCCAGCAGTTCGGCGGGTTACGAGCAGTACTTC. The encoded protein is CASSSAGYEQYF.

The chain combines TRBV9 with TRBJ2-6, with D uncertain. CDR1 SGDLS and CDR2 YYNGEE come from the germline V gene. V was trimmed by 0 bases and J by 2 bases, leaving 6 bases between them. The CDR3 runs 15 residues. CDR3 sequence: CASSVGRTGANVLTF. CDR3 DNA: TGTGCCAGCAGCGTAGGCAGGACTGGGGCCAACGTCCTGACTTTC.

The CDR3 protein is CASSDAPHFSGRPNNEQFF. CDR3 coding DNA: TGTGCCAGCAGTGACGCCCCGCACTTTAGCGGGAGACCTAACAATGAGCAGTTCTTC. The gene calls are TRBV6-4 and TRBJ2-1; TRBD2 aligns across 9 bases. Looked up from germline, CDR1 is MRHNA and CDR2 is SNTAGT. The CDR3 runs 19 residues. The trim removed 2 bases at V and 5 bases at J, leaving 16 bases unmatched.

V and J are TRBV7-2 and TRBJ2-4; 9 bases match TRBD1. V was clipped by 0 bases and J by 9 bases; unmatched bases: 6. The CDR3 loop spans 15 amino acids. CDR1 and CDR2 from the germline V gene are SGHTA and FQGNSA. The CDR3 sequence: CASSLAVTGGTIQYF. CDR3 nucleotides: TGTGCCAGCAGCTTAGCGGTGACAGGGGGGACCATTCAGTACTTC.

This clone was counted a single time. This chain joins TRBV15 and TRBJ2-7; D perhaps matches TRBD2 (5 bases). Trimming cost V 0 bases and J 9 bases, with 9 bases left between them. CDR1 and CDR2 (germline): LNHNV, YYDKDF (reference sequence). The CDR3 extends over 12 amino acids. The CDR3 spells CATSRDEGAQYF. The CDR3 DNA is TGTGCCACCAGCAGAGATGAGGGTGCGCAGTACTTC.